Listed below are T cell receptor beta chains from one sample, sequenced in a study of PD-1 blockade in classical Hodgkin lymphoma. Assay: immunoSEQ multiplex PCR; the TCRdb copy retains only in-frame clones and omits some. This sample yields approximately 51,000 clones, of which over 60% are seen a single time; around 16% belongs to the top ten. The sequences come from peripheral blood mononuclear cells (PBMCs), collected before the second cycle of nivolumab. The receptors shown here come from a human donor with classical Hodgkin lymphoma. The CDR3 runs from the conserved cysteine through the conserved F or W. The order of the fields is CDR3 DNA, CDR3 protein, D gene, V gene, J gene, clone size. The D gene is left open where the match is weak. Some rows mark clone size as missing; the rest say once, few, many or name a class of expanded clone.

CDR3nt: TGTGCCAGCAGTTACGATCCGGGAAAGAGCAACGAGCAGTACTTC; CDR3aa: CASSYDPGKSNEQYF; d_gene: NA; v_gene: TRBV6-6; j_gene: TRBJ2-7; abundance: NA
CDR3nt: TGTGCCAGCAGCCCAGGACTATCCACAGATACGCAGTATTTT; CDR3aa: CASSPGLSTDTQYF; d_gene: NA; v_gene: TRBV7-3; j_gene: TRBJ2-3; abundance: NA
CDR3nt: TGTGCCAGCAGCTTGGTAGTCGGGACTAGCGGCTACAATGAGCAGTTCTTC; CDR3aa: CASSLVVGTSGYNEQFF; d_gene: TRBD2; v_gene: TRBV7-9; j_gene: TRBJ2-1; abundance: NA
CDR3nt: TGTGCCACCAGCAGAGAAAGGACCGGGCCCGAAAACATTCAGTACTTC; CDR3aa: CATSRERTGPENIQYF; d_gene: NA; v_gene: TRBV15; j_gene: TRBJ2-4; abundance: once
CDR3nt: TGTGCCACCTCTATTCCCAGGACGACCTATGGCTACACCTTC; CDR3aa: CATSIPRTTYGYTF; d_gene: NA; v_gene: TRBV19; j_gene: TRBJ1-2; abundance: medium-sized
CDR3nt: TGTGCCATCAGAGGGACAGGCAATGAAAAACTGTTTTTT; CDR3aa: CAIRGTGNEKLFF; d_gene: TRBD1; v_gene: TRBV10-3; j_gene: TRBJ1-4; abundance: NA
CDR3nt: TGTGCCAGCAGCATCCGGACAGGGGAGGATACGCAGTATTTT; CDR3aa: CASSIRTGEDTQYF; d_gene: TRBD1; v_gene: TRBV9; j_gene: TRBJ2-3; abundance: NA
CDR3nt: TGTGCCAGCAGTTGGACAGGGAACGAGCAGTACTTC; CDR3aa: CASSWTGNEQYF; d_gene: TRBD1; v_gene: TRBV27; j_gene: TRBJ2-7; abundance: few
CDR3nt: TGTGCCAGCAGCTTGGCGGCAGGGGGCACCTACGAGCAGTACTTC; CDR3aa: CASSLAAGGTYEQYF; d_gene: TRBD1; v_gene: TRBV5-6; j_gene: TRBJ2-7; abundance: NA
CDR3nt: TGTGCCATCAAGGGGACTAGCGGGAGAGGAGGCGAGCAGTACTTC; CDR3aa: CAIKGTSGRGGEQYF; d_gene: TRBD2; v_gene: TRBV10-3; j_gene: TRBJ2-7; abundance: few
CDR3nt: TGTGCCAGCAGTACCGGGACAGGGTTCGAGACCCAGTACTTC; CDR3aa: CASSTGTGFETQYF; d_gene: TRBD1; v_gene: TRBV25-1; j_gene: TRBJ2-5; abundance: NA
CDR3nt: TGTGCCAGCAGCCCCGGGGGGAGGGGTACGCAGTATTTT; CDR3aa: CASSPGGRGTQYF; d_gene: TRBD2; v_gene: TRBV27; j_gene: TRBJ2-3; abundance: NA
CDR3nt: TGTGCCAGCAGCTCGATAGGACATGACACCTTC; CDR3aa: CASSSIGHDTF; d_gene: NA; v_gene: TRBV5-4; j_gene: TRBJ1-2; abundance: NA
CDR3nt: TGTGCCAGTAGTATGACCGTAATCTACGAGCAGTACTTC; CDR3aa: CASSMTVIYEQYF; d_gene: NA; v_gene: TRBV19; j_gene: TRBJ2-7; abundance: NA
CDR3nt: TGTGCCAGCAGTGCAAGAGGGAGCTCCTATAATTCACCCCTCCACTTT; CDR3aa: CASSARGSSYNSPLHF; d_gene: NA; v_gene: TRBV2; j_gene: TRBJ1-6; abundance: NA
CDR3nt: TGCGCCAGCAGCTCCACCCTCGGGGCTTATCCGTGGTACTTC; CDR3aa: CASSSTLGAYPWYF; d_gene: NA; v_gene: TRBV5-1; j_gene: TRBJ2-7; abundance: NA
CDR3nt: TGCGCCAGCAGCTTGAGGAACAGTGAAAAACTGTTTTTT; CDR3aa: CASSLRNSEKLFF; d_gene: NA; v_gene: TRBV5-1; j_gene: TRBJ1-4; abundance: NA
CDR3nt: TGCAGCGTTGAAGATAGCCCGGGACAGGGTAACTCCTACGAGCAGTACTTC; CDR3aa: CSVEDSPGQGNSYEQYF; d_gene: TRBD1; v_gene: TRBV29-1; j_gene: TRBJ2-7; abundance: NA
CDR3nt: TGTGCCAGCAGTGAAAGGGGTGGGTACGAGCAGTACTTC; CDR3aa: CASSERGGYEQYF; d_gene: NA; v_gene: TRBV2; j_gene: TRBJ2-7; abundance: few
CDR3nt: TGTGCCTGGACTCGGACTAGCGGGCCCCTGGTCGATTTT; CDR3aa: CAWTRTSGPLVDF; d_gene: TRBD2; v_gene: TRBV30; j_gene: TRBJ2-3; abundance: NA
CDR3nt: TGTGCCAGCGGTGGACAGGGGGGCGCGGGGGCCGGGGAGCTGTTTTTT; CDR3aa: CASGGQGGAGAGELFF; d_gene: TRBD1; v_gene: TRBV9; j_gene: TRBJ2-2; abundance: NA
CDR3nt: TGTGCCAGCAGCCAACTTGCGGGCAATGCCCCCTACGAGCAGTACTTC; CDR3aa: CASSQLAGNAPYEQYF; d_gene: NA; v_gene: TRBV14; j_gene: TRBJ2-7; abundance: NA
CDR3nt: TGTGCCAGCAGTTTTGCCGTCTTAGAAAGGGCTTTCTTT; CDR3aa: CASSFAVLERAFF; d_gene: NA; v_gene: TRBV27; j_gene: TRBJ1-1; abundance: NA
CDR3nt: TGTGCCTGGAGTGTAGGGGTAGGGGGTTTGACCTTC; CDR3aa: CAWSVGVGGLTF; d_gene: NA; v_gene: TRBV30; j_gene: TRBJ1-2; abundance: NA
CDR3nt: TGTGCCAGCAGCCTCCGGGACAGGGGCAATCAGCCCCAGCATTTT; CDR3aa: CASSLRDRGNQPQHF; d_gene: TRBD1; v_gene: TRBV2; j_gene: TRBJ1-5; abundance: NA